The TCR beta chain under discussion was sequenced for a study of T cell repertoires in cytomegalovirus infection. Background on the study: Recently identified HLA-C-restricted CMV epitopes and well-studied HLA-B-restricted CMV epitopes were used by the study. In public TCR beta signatures, there were indications of both CMV infection and matching HLA type.

V was trimmed by 6 bases and J by 4 bases, leaving 12 bases between them. Germline loops: CDR1 SGHTA, CDR2 FQGNSA. This CDR3 is 13 amino acids long. This clonotype was seen repeatedly, ten times or more. Its antigen is unknown. One entry per CDR3 protein results from TCRdb running MiXCR on the reads. The data hold hundreds of thousands of distinct CDR3 sequences, with 30% to 40% observed a single time. Sequencing used cultured CD8+ T cells from PBMCs, obtained from culture after CMV antigen stimulation. The chain is built from TRBV7-2 and TRBJ2-5; D is unclear. This sequence was found in a human donor in good health (CMV status not recorded). Some clones in this sample may be carry-over from other donors' samples. CDR3 region: CASRQPPGETQYF. In nucleotides, the CDR3 is TGTGCCAGCAGACAACCACCGGGAGAGACCCAGTACTTC.